The clone carrying this TCR beta chain was recorded many times. The antigen is undetermined. A Clinical Activity Score of at least 3, a NOSPECS grade of at least 4 and a duration under 3 months were recorded in the ophthalmopathy patients. Together with thyroid ultrasound, orbital computed tomography, serum thyroxine and TRAb, clinical symptoms were used for diagnoses. These data are taken from a study of T cells in Graves' hyperthyroidism and ophthalmopathy. Study in general: Peripheral blood was acquired at first diagnosis, ahead of any therapy whatsoever.

What was amplified from RNA transcripts were TCR beta CDR3 regions. The TCR CDR3 first-round RT-PCR relied on the HTBI primer set. TCRdb called the multiplex PCR reads again in MiXCR, with one record for every CDR3 protein. The profile covers hundreds of thousands of distinct CDR3 sequences, with roughly 15% appearing a single time and roughly an eighth taken by the ten largest. Study results and limitations: Most thyroid clonotypes expanded above 0.001 appeared in blood too.

The CDR3 is 13 amino acids. Trimming left V 6 bases short and J 4 bases short, with 10 bases between. This clonotype originated in a woman aged 50 to 60 with Graves' ophthalmopathy. The sequenced sample was blood. The chain is built from TRBV12-3 or TRBV12-4 and TRBJ2-1; tentative D call: TRBD1 (5 bases). CDR3 DNA: TGTGCCAGCAGACAGAACAGGTACAATGAGCAGTTCTTC. Protein product: CASRQNRYNEQFF.